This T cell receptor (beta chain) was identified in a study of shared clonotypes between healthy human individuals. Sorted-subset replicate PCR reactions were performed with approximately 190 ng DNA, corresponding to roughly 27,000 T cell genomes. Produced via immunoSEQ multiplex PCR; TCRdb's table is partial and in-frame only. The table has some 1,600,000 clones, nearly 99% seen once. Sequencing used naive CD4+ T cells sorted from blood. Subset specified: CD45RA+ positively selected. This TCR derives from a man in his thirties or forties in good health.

CDR3 bases: TGTGCCAGCAGTTACTCGCCTAGCGGGGCTCCCTACGAGCAGTACTTC. This translates into CASSYSPSGAPYEQYF. V usage is TRBV6-6 and J usage is TRBJ2-7, with 9 bases identical to TRBD2. J was trimmed by 2 bases and V by 0 bases; bases with no gene match: 5. Germline V CDR1 and CDR2: MNHNY, SVGAGI (reference sequence). This CDR3 has 16 amino acids.